The 10 T cell receptor beta chains reported below all come from one sample, sequenced in a study of T cells in Graves' hyperthyroidism and ophthalmopathy. What was amplified from RNA transcripts were TCR beta CDR3 regions. The primer set for the first-round RT-PCR of the TCR CDR3 was HTBI. A single record per CDR3 protein comes from TCRdb applying MiXCR to the multiplex PCR reads. The sample records some 490,000 distinct CDR3 sequences, 15% to 20% being singletons. Source material: blood. These receptors originate from a woman between 25 and 40 years old with Graves' ophthalmopathy.

There are many counts of this clonotype. This chain links TRBV11-2 with TRBJ1-5, with TRBD1 identical over 7 bases. With 3 bases clipped from V and 7 bases from J, the junction kept 3 bases outside the gene matches. The germline V gene has CDR1 SGHAT and CDR2 FQNNGV. This CDR3 is 13 amino acids long. The chain's CDR3 is CASSLTGYQPQHF. The CDR3 nucleotides are TGTGCCAGCAGCTTGACAGGGTACCAGCCCCAGCATTTT.

The J gene is TRBJ1-4, the V gene TRBV25-1, with 9 bases matching TRBD1. The ends lost 5 bases at V and 8 bases at J; junction bases unmatched: 9. Germline assignment: CDR1 MGHDK and CDR2 SYGVNS. This CDR3 spans 15 amino acids. CDR3 DNA sequence: TGTGCCAGCAGTCCGTGGACAGGGGATGGGGAAAAACTGTTTTTT. Its protein is CASSPWTGDGEKLFF.

This clonotype was seen a few times. The J gene is TRBJ2-7, the V gene TRBV6-1; D is unclear. Trimming took off 7 bases at V and 3 bases at J, with 19 bases between the two ends. Germline CDR1 MNHNS, CDR2 SASEGT. CDR3 length: 15 amino acids. The CDR3 here is CASNPGQQPYYEQYF. The CDR3 DNA reads TGTGCCAGCAACCCCGGGCAGCAACCCTACTACGAGCAGTACTTC.

This clonotype was detected ten times or more. V usage is TRBV6-5 and J usage is TRBJ2-5; possibly TRBD1 or TRBD2 for D (5 bases each). Germline V gives CDR1 MNHEY, CDR2 SVGAGI. CDR3 size: 15 residues. V was shortened by 0 bases and J by 2 bases, with 10 bases between the two germline ends. Here the CDR3 DNA reads TGTGCCAGCAGTTACTCGTGGGGGACGCAAGAGACCCAGTACTTC. Translating gives CASSYSWGTQETQYF.

This clonotype was detected many times. The V and J genes are TRBV2 and TRBJ2-7; 7 nucleotides line up with TRBD2. Germline V gives CDR1 SNHLY, CDR2 FYNNEI. This CDR3 is 13 amino acids long. Unmatched junction bases numbered 4, after V lost 4 bases and J lost 4 bases. The CDR3 coding sequence is TGTGCCAGCAGTGGCGGGAGAGGGTACGAGCAGTACTTC. It encodes CASSGGRGYEQYF. The whole variable domain, filled in from reference TRBV2 and TRBJ2-7, reads EPEVTQTPSHQVTQMGQEVILRCVPISNHLYFYWYRQILGQKVEFLVSFYNNEISEKSEIFDDQFSVERPDGSNFTLKIRSTKLEDSAMYFCASSGGRGYEQYFGPGTRLTVT.

This chain connects TRBV5-1 to TRBJ2-6, with 7 positions matching TRBD1. The CDR3 runs 19 residues. The V segment lost 3 bases and the J segment 0 bases; nucleotides outside the gene matches: 12. Germline CDR1 SGHRS, CDR2 YFSETQ. The chain's CDR3 is CASSSRTGPIISGANVLTF. DNA for the CDR3: TGCGCCAGCAGCTCCAGGACAGGCCCCATCATCTCTGGGGCCAACGTCCTGACTTTC.

This clonotype occurred many times. The chain links TRBV6-2 or TRBV6-3 to TRBJ1-5, with TRBD1 identical over 9 bases. Germline V gene lookup returns CDR1 MNHEY and CDR2 SVGEGT. The CDR3 totals 15 residues. The trim removed 4 bases at V and 2 bases at J, leaving 3 bases unmatched. The CDR3 is CASSWGQGGNQPQHF. Here the CDR3 DNA reads TGTGCCAGCAGTTGGGGACAGGGAGGCAATCAGCCCCAGCATTTT.

The sample holds a few counts of this clonotype. The chain recombines TRBV9 with TRBJ2-2; D gene unclear. V lost 3 bases to trimming and J lost 4 bases, with 10 bases between them. CDR3 length: 14 residues. Germline V gene data show CDR1 as SGDLS and CDR2 as YYNGEE. In DNA form, the CDR3 reads TGTGCCAGCAGCGGAGGCTTAAGCACCGGGGAGCTGTTTTTT. This encodes CASSGGLSTGELFF. Combining the CDR3 with reference TRBV9 and TRBJ2-2 gives the whole variable domain DSGVTQTPKHLITATGQRVTLRCSPRSGDLSVYWYQQSLDQGLQFLIQYYNGEERAKGNILERFSAQQFPDLHSELNLSSLELGDSALYFCASSGGLSTGELFFGEGSRLTVL.

This clonotype has at least ten counts. The chain recombines TRBV28 with TRBJ2-3; 14 bases match TRBD2. Per germline, CDR1 MDHEN and CDR2 SYDVKM. This CDR3 has 13 residues. Unmatched junction bases numbered 4, after V lost 10 bases and J lost 7 bases. Written as DNA, the CDR3 is TGTGCCATAGGGACTAGCGGGAGTTATACGCAGTATTTT. Translated: CAIGTSGSYTQYF. Full variable domain (remainder filled in from reference TRBV28 and TRBJ2-3): DVKVTQSSRYLVKRTGEKVFLECVQDMDHENMFWYRQDPGLGLRLIYFSYDVKMKEKGDIPEGYSVSREKKERFSLILESASTNQTSMYLCAIGTSGSYTQYFGPGTRLTVL.

This clonotype appeared many times. V usage is TRBV24-1 and J usage is TRBJ1-2; D is undetermined. This CDR3 spans 12 amino acids. Looked up from germline, CDR1 is KGHDR and CDR2 is SFDVKD. V lost 4 bases, J lost 9 bases, and 11 bases lay in between. CDR3: CATSEPLGSYTF. CDR3 DNA: TGTGCCACCAGTGAGCCCCTTGGGAGCTACACCTTC.